This TCR beta chain was sequenced in a study of T cell responses to AZD1222 COVID-19 vaccine. Overall study context: Second-dose intervals of approximately 4 or approximately 12 weeks were pooled. Study observations and caveats: Baseline serostatus was positive in only six AZD1222 recipients. Across spike, vaccine-associated CD4 TCRs were found, dominant at 160-218 and 743-854.

Germline V lookup: CDR1 MGHRA, CDR2 YSYEKL. CDR3 size: 11 residues. Deletions cut 8 bases from V and 3 bases from J, with 8 bases between. This clone appeared a few times. Its antigen is not identified. This table comes from immunoSEQ multiplex PCR, and its TCRdb copy is limited to in-frame clones, with some not included. The sample shows 150,000 to 200,000 clones, 87% of them seen only once. The receptor's source is an adult in good health. Sequenced material: peripheral blood, taken on day 0 of AZD1222 vaccination. The genes are TRBV4-1 and TRBJ2-7; D remains ambiguous. The CDR3 reads CASSDFYEQYF. CDR3 DNA sequence: TGCGCCAGCTCCGACTTCTACGAGCAGTACTTC.